This T cell receptor (beta chain) was retrieved from a study of blood T cells in healthy people across ages. Findings of the study overall: Considered underestimates were the diversity estimates obtained from one million T cells. Diversity of TCR beta correlated strongly with naive T cell percentage.

The donors, healthy Caucasians from Russia, were aged about 6 to 95. Germline values: CDR1 MNHNS, CDR2 SASEGT. Losses at the gene ends were 7 bases for V and 6 bases for J; bases not matched to a gene: 8. This CDR3 region has 13 residues. In its sample, this clonotype was seen many times. Antigen specificity is unknown. It was with a sample-barcoded 5' primer and a J-beta primer mix that a second PCR of roughly 7 to 12 cycles was run. TCRdb fed the 5' RACE reads into MiXCR, producing one record per CDR3 protein. Counted here are around 1.5 million distinct CDR3 sequences, roughly 40% occurring once; the ten biggest clones make up roughly 8.2%.

The chain carries TRBV6-1 and TRBJ1-2; 7 bases align to TRBD1. The sequencing sample was made of blood. This TCR derives from a woman under 30 in good health. CDR3 DNA: TGTGCCAGCAAGGGACAGTCTTTTAATGGCTACACCTTC. Residues: CASKGQSFNGYTF.